This T cell receptor beta chain was sequenced during a study of tumor-infiltrating lymphocytes in primary liver carcinoma. The study's findings and limits: Tumor region pairs shared more overlap than did tumor-adjacent and tumor-blood pairs.

Points on this clonotype: Its target is not known. The junction and the germline gene differ at one end; a read error may be behind it.

The input was about 490 ng total RNA; TCR beta cDNA was made from it with a constant-region primer. Libraries of TCR beta came from three nested multiplex PCR rounds with slightly modified ARM-PCR. With TRBV1-TRBV30 forward primers and a C-beta reverse primer, the first two PCR rounds were run for roughly 10 cycles each. MiXCR, applied by TCRdb to the multiplex PCR reads, yields one record per CDR3 protein. The data contain some 130,000 distinct CDR3 sequences, around two thirds of them singletons. From approximately 20-30 mg of unsorted bulk tissue, DNA and RNA were co-extracted together. The CDR3 consists of 16 residues. The germline V gene encodes CDR1 SGHAT and CDR2 FQNNGV.

The sequenced material came from tumor-adjacent normal liver tissue. The source is a woman aged 55-69 years with primary liver carcinoma and hepatitis B virus infection. The V call is TRBV11-2, the J call TRBJ2-5; no reliable D call. CDR3: CASSYSHGSERETRYF. In nucleotides, the CDR3 is TGTGCCAGCAGCTACTCCCATGGTAGTGAGAGAGAGACCCGGTACTTC.